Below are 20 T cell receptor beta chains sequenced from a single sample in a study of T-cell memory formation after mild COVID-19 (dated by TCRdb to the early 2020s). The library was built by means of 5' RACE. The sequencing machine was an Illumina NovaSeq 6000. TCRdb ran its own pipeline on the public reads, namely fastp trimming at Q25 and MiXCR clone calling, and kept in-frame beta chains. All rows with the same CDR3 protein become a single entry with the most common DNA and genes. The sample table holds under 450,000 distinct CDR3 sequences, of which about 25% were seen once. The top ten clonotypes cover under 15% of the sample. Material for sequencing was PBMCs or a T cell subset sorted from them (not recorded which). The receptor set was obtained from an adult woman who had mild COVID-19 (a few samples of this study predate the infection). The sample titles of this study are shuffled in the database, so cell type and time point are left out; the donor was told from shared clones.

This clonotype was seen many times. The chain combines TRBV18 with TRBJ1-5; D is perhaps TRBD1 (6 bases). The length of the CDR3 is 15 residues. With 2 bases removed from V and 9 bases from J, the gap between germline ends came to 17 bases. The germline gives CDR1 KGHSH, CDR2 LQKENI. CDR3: CASSPGTGFPWPQHF. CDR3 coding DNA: TGTGCCAGCTCACCAGGAACAGGGTTCCCCTGGCCCCAGCATTTT.

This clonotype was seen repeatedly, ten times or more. Written as DNA, the CDR3 is TGCAGTGCTCCCCGCTCGGGACTAGCGGGAAACAATGAGCAGTTCTTC. The encoded protein is CSAPRSGLAGNNEQFF. V gene TRBV20-1 combines with J gene TRBJ2-1; 13 positions agree with TRBD2. The CDR3 contains 16 residues. Germline loops: CDR1 DFQATT, CDR2 SNEGSKA (reference sequence). The J segment lost 5 bases and the V segment lost 5 bases, leaving 9 bases of the junction unmatched.

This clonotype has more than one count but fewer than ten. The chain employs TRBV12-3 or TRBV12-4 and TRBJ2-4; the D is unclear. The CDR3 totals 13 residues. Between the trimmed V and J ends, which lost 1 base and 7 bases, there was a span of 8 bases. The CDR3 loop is CASSLVGGNIQYF. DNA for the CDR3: TGTGCCAGCAGTTTAGTAGGTGGGAACATTCAGTACTTC.

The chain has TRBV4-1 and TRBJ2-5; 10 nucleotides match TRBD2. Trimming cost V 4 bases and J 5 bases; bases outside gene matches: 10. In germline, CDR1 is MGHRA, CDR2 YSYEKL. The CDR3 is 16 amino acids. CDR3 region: CASSPPAGGPLETQYF. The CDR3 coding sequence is TGCGCCAGCAGCCCCCCAGCGGGGGGGCCCTTGGAGACCCAGTACTTC.

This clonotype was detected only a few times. As DNA, the CDR3 is TGCGCCAGCAGCTTGGTATTTGGTTACGAGCAGTACTTC. Protein sequence: CASSLVFGYEQYF. This rearrangement joins TRBV5-1 to TRBJ2-7; D not resolved. CDR1 and CDR2 (germline): SGHRS, YFSETQ. V was clipped by 0 bases and J by 4 bases, with 8 bases between them. This CDR3 has 13 residues.

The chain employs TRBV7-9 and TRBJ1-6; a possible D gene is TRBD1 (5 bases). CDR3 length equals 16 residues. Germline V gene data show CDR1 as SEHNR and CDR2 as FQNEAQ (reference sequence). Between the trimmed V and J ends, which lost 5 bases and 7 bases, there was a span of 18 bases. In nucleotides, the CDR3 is TGTGCCAGCAGCACAACCCTCCGGGACCCCAATTCACCCCTCCACTTT. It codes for CASSTTLRDPNSPLHF.

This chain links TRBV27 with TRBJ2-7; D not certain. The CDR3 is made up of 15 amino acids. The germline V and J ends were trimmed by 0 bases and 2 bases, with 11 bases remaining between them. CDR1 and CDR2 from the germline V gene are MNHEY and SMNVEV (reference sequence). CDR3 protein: CASSLSYRGTYEQYF. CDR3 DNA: TGTGCCAGCAGTTTATCGTACCGCGGTACCTACGAGCAGTACTTC.

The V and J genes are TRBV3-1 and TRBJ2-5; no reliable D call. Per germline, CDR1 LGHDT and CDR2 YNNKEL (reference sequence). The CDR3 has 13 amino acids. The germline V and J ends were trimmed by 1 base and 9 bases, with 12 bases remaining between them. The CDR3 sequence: CASSQVSTQSQYF. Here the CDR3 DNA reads TGTGCCAGCAGCCAAGTTTCAACGCAGTCCCAGTACTTC.

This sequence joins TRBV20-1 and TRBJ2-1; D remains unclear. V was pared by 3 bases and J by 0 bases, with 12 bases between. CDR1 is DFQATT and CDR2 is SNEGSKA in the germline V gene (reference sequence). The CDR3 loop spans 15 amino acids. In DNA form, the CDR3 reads TGCAGTGCTAGCAATGTGGGAAGCTCCTACAATGAGCAGTTCTTC. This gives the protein CSASNVGSSYNEQFF.

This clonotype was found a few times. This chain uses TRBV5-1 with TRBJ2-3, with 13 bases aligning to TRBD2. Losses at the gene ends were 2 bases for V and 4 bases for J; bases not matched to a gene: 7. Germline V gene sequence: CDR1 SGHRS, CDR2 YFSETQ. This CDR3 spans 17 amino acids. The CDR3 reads CASSFHWTSGSSDTQYF. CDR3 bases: TGCGCCAGCAGCTTTCACTGGACTAGCGGGAGTTCAGATACGCAGTATTTT.

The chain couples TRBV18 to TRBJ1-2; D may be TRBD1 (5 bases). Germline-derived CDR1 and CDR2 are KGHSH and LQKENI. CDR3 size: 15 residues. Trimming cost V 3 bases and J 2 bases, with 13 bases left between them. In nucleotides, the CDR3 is TGTGCCAGCTCACCCATCCTTGCAGGGAACTATGGCTACACCTTC. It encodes CASSPILAGNYGYTF.

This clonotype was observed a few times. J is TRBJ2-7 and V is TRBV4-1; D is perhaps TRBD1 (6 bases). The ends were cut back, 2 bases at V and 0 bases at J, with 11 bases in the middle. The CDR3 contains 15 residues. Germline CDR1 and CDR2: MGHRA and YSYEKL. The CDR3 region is CASSQYTGSSYEQYF. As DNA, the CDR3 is TGCGCCAGCAGCCAATACACAGGGAGCTCCTACGAGCAGTACTTC.

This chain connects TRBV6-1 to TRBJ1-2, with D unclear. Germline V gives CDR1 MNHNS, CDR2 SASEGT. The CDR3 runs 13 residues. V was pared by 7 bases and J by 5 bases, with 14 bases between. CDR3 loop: CASTEGGRYGYTF. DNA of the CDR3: TGTGCCAGCACCGAAGGTGGGAGATATGGCTACACCTTC.

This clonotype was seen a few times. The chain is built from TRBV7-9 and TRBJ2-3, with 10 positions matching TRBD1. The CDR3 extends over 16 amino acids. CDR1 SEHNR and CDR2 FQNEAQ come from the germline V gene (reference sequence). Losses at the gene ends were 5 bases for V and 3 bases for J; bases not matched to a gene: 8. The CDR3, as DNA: TGTGCCAGCAGCGACCCGGACAGGGGGAGTACAGATACGCAGTATTTT. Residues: CASSDPDRGSTDTQYF.

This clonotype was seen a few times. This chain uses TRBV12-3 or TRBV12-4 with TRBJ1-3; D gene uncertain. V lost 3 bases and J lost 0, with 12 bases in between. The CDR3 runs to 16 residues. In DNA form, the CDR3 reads TGTGCCAGCAGTTTGTTACCGCGTAACTCTGGAAACACCATATATTTT. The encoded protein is CASSLLPRNSGNTIYF.

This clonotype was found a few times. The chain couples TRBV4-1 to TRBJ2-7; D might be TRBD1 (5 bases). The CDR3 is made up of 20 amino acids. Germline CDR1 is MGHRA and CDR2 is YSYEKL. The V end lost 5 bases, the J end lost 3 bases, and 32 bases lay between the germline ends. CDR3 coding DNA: TGCGCCAGCAGCGTCCAAGTCCCCCCGCCTCGGACACCACTCTACTACGAGCAGTACTTC. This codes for CASSVQVPPPRTPLYYEQYF.

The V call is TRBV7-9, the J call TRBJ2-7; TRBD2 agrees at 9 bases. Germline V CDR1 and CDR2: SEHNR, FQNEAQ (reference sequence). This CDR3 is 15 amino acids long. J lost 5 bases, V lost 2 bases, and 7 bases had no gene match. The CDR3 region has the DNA TGTGCCAGCAGCTTATTTGCGGGAGGGCCCCACGAGCAGTACTTC. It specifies CASSLFAGGPHEQYF.

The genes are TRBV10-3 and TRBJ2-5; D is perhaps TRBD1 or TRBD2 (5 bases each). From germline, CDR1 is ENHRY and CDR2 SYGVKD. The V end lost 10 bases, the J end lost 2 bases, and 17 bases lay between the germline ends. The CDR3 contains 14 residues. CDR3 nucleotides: TGTGCCACGCGGGTCGACAGCATTCAAGAGACCCAGTACTTC. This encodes CATRVDSIQETQYF.

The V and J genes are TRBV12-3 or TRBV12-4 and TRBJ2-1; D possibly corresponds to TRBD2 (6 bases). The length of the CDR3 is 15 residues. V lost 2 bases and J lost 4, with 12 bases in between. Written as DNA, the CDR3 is TGTGCCAGCAGTTTAAGGGCGGGGCCGTACAATGAGCAGTTCTTC. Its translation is CASSLRAGPYNEQFF.

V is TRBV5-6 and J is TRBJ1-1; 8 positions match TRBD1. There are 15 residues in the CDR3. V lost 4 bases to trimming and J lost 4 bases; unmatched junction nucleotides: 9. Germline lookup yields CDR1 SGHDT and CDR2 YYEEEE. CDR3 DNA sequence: TGTGCCAGCAGCCTTCAGACAGGGGCATCCACTGAAGCTTTCTTT. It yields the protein CASSLQTGASTEAFF.